Below, 3 T cell receptor beta chains from the same sample are listed, as sequenced in a study of blood T cell repertoires in COVID-19 (dated by TCRdb to 2018 to 2020). The library was obtained by the immunoSEQ multiplex PCR assay. In TCRdb, the immuneACCESS table is reduced to in-frame sequences with V and J assigned. These tables do not hold every clone; where another copy was compared, an unresolved V gene accounts for under half, and the others remain unexplained. For this sample there are about 57,000 clones; about 90% appear just once. 22% of the sample is taken by the ten largest. Sequenced material: peripheral blood. Receptor source: an elderly woman with COVID-19, enrolled during active disease.

This clone was counted only a few times. The chain is built from TRBV11-2 and TRBJ2-2, with D possibly being TRBD1 (5 bases). Germline loops: CDR1 SGHAT, CDR2 FQNNGV. V lost 1 base, J lost 4 bases, and 7 bases lay in between. This CDR3 comprises 14 residues. This CDR3 is CASSLARATGELFF. CDR3 sequence (DNA): TGTGCCAGCAGCTTAGCCAGGGCCACCGGGGAGCTGTTTTTT.

This chain connects TRBV29-1 to TRBJ1-2; possible D gene TRBD1, 6 bases. V lost 4 bases and J 7 bases, leaving 19 bases between the germline ends. The CDR3 extends over 14 amino acids. Germline lookup yields CDR1 SQVTM and CDR2 ANQGSEA. This CDR3 reads CSVGSGGRVGGYTF. For the CDR3, the DNA is TGCAGCGTTGGGAGCGGGGGGCGTGTGGGTGGCTACACCTTC.

The J gene is TRBJ2-2, the V gene TRBV20-1, with D possibly being TRBD1 (5 bases). V was clipped by 3 bases and J by 4 bases, with 12 bases between them. Germline loops: CDR1 DFQATT, CDR2 SNEGSKA (reference sequence). This CDR3 has 14 amino acids. CDR3 residues: CSASRQGGTGELFF. The CDR3, as DNA: TGCAGTGCTAGTCGGCAGGGCGGCACCGGGGAGCTGTTTTTT.